The 23 T cell receptor beta chains presented below share a single source sample, sequenced in a study of CD8 T cells in ankylosing spondylitis. Study-wide findings and caveats: A TCR beta motif of under ten highly homologous variants seemed to mark ankylosing spondylitis blood.

What these receptors recognize is not known. TCRdb processed the 5' RACE reads anew with MiXCR; each CDR3 protein has one entry. This sample has about 220,000 distinct CDR3 sequences, with roughly 6.6% found just once. The sequenced sample consisted of blood, either unsorted or a sorted T cell fraction (not recorded which). Receptors originate from a male donor with ankylosing spondylitis.

This clonotype was detected many times. The V and J genes are TRBV28 and TRBJ2-5; 7 bases map to TRBD1. Germline values: CDR1 MDHEN, CDR2 SYDVKM. After removal of 3 bases from V and 5 bases from J, the junction contained 18 bases not matched to a gene. The CDR3 extends over 18 amino acids. CDR3 nucleotide sequence: TGTGCCAGCAGTTTCCCTTCCGAGGGGACAGAAGATCGGGAGACCCAGTACTTC. Translating it yields CASSFPSEGTEDRETQYF.

This clonotype showed up many times. At one end, the junction sequence differs from germline, possibly due to a read error. V is TRBV7-7 and J is TRBJ2-2; maybe TRBD1 (5 bases). Germline V CDR1 and CDR2: SSHAT, FNYEAQ (reference sequence). The CDR3 has 15 amino acids. This CDR3 is CASSALTEHTGELFF. CDR3 in DNA: TGTGCTAGCAGCGCCCTGACAGAGCACACCGGGGAGCTGTTTTTT.

This clonotype was seen a few times. Written as DNA, the CDR3 is TGTGCCGTCCGCCGGGACAGCTCCTTTTATGGCTACACCTTC. Translating it yields CAVRRDSSFYGYTF. This rearrangement joins TRBV10-3 to TRBJ1-2, with TRBD1 matching 7 bases. Germline V gene sequence: CDR1 ENHRY, CDR2 SYGVKD. The V gene end was trimmed by 11 bases and the J gene end by 5 bases; junction bases not matched to a gene: 14. The CDR3 contains 14 residues.

This clonotype was recorded at least ten times. The chain links TRBV6-5 to TRBJ2-1; 8 nucleotides align to TRBD1. CDR1 is MNHEY, CDR2 SVGAGI, per germline. This CDR3 comprises 17 residues. The ends lost 0 bases at V and 2 bases at J; junction bases unmatched: 6. CDR3 sequence reads: CASSYSGAGGPYNEQFF. The CDR3 DNA sequence: TGTGCCAGCAGTTACTCCGGGGCAGGGGGCCCCTACAATGAGCAGTTCTTC.

In this sample, this clonotype turned up many times. This chain connects TRBV12-3 or TRBV12-4 to TRBJ2-1, with 11 bases that match TRBD2. Losses at the gene ends were 6 bases for V and 3 bases for J; bases not matched to a gene: 4. This CDR3 contains 15 residues. This CDR3 reads CASRPGLADYNEQFF. In DNA, the CDR3 is TGTGCCAGCAGGCCGGGACTAGCGGACTACAATGAGCAGTTCTTC.

The chain combines TRBV6-2 or TRBV6-3 with TRBJ2-7; maybe TRBD2 (6 bases). The CDR3 length is 13 residues. V lost 2 bases, J lost 4 bases, and 9 bases lay in between. The germline V gene has CDR1 MNHEY and CDR2 SVGEGT. The CDR3 reads CASSYVEGYEQYF. The CDR3, as DNA: TGTGCCAGCAGTTACGTGGAGGGATACGAGCAGTACTTC.

This clonotype has ten or more counts. The chain has TRBV6-2 or TRBV6-3 and TRBJ2-1; TRBD2 aligns across 7 bases. The V gene's germline CDR1 is MNHEY and CDR2 SVGEGT. This CDR3 is built from 17 residues. V lost 5 bases to trimming and J lost 3 bases; unmatched junction nucleotides: 13. CDR3 sequence: CASSPSRGAGNYNEQFF. DNA of the CDR3: TGTGCCAGCAGTCCCTCCCGCGGAGCGGGGAACTACAATGAGCAGTTCTTC.

The rearrangement links TRBV23-1 to TRBJ2-3; D ambiguous. TRBV23-1 is designated an ORF whose function remains uncertain. The CDR3 is made up of 17 amino acids. The V end was cut by 0 bases, the J end by 4 bases, with 17 bases between. The CDR3: CASSQSSTGLDADTQYF. CDR3 sequence (DNA): TGCGCCAGCAGTCAATCCTCGACCGGATTGGACGCAGATACGCAGTATTTT.

The sample holds a few counts of this clonotype. The chain carries TRBV7-9 and TRBJ2-7; TRBD1 or TRBD2 may be the D gene (5 bases each). Trimming stripped 1 base from V and 2 bases from J, with 12 bases between. The CDR3 runs 15 residues. Germline V gene data show CDR1 as SEHNR and CDR2 as FQNEAQ (reference sequence). The CDR3 bases are TGTGCCAGCAGCTTAGGCATACGGGACCCCTACGAGCAGTACTTC. Translating it yields CASSLGIRDPYEQYF.

The chain employs TRBV6-1 and TRBJ2-7; no definite D call. V was cut by 5 bases and J by 6 bases, with 11 bases left in between. Germline V gene lookup returns CDR1 MNHNS and CDR2 SASEGT. The CDR3 runs 12 residues. This chain's CDR3 is CASSFYRPEQYF. For the CDR3, the DNA is TGTGCCAGCAGTTTTTATCGCCCCGAGCAGTACTTC.

The table lists this clonotype with many counts. The chain carries TRBV12-3 or TRBV12-4 and TRBJ1-1; D remains unclear. The ends were cut back, 3 bases at V and 6 bases at J, with 8 bases in the middle. The CDR3 consists of 12 residues. The CDR3 DNA sequence: TGTGCCAGCAGTTTCTCGTTCCCTGAAGCTTTCTTT. Its translation: CASSFSFPEAFF.

In DNA form, the CDR3 reads TGTGCCAGTACCGTACAGGGATACAATGAGCAGTTCTTC. Residues: CASTVQGYNEQFF. The J gene is TRBJ2-1, the V gene TRBV19, with D possibly matching TRBD1 (6 bases). Germline V gene sequence: CDR1 LNHDA, CDR2 SQIVND (reference sequence). CDR3 length: 13 amino acids. Trimming removed 7 bases at V and 4 bases at J, with 11 bases between.

The gene calls are TRBV27 and TRBJ1-6; no definite D call. CDR1 and CDR2 (germline): MNHEY, SMNVEV (reference sequence). This CDR3 spans 16 amino acids. Trimming took 2 bases from V and 5 from J, leaving 13 bases between them. Written as DNA, the CDR3 is TGTGCCAGCAGTTTAAGGGCGGGCACCAATAATTCACCCCTCCACTTT. Translating gives CASSLRAGTNNSPLHF.

This clonotype has a count of ten or more. The chain links TRBV20-1 to TRBJ2-7; 8 nucleotides agree with TRBD2. Germline CDR1 and CDR2: DFQATT and SNEGSKA (reference sequence). Germline trimming cut 5 bases from V and 4 bases from J; bases unmatched to any gene: 13. The CDR3 is 15 amino acids. The CDR3 protein is CSALSGTKGYYEQYF. CDR3 DNA sequence: TGCAGTGCTCTTAGCGGGACTAAAGGATATTACGAGCAGTACTTC.

This clonotype has just a few counts. The gene calls are TRBV19 and TRBJ1-2, with 7 bases lining up with TRBD1. CDR1 and CDR2 (germline): LNHDA, SQIVND (reference sequence). V gave up 6 bases and J gave up 2 bases; unmatched junction bases: 6. The CDR3 has 14 residues. The CDR3 DNA reads as TGTGCCAGTAGGATGGGACAGAGAAACTATGGCTACACCTTC. It yields the protein CASRMGQRNYGYTF.

Ten or more counts support this clonotype. V is TRBV6-1 and J is TRBJ1-2; a possible D gene is TRBD1 (5 bases). The CDR3 covers 14 residues. Per germline, CDR1 MNHNS and CDR2 SASEGT. The ends were cut back, 5 bases at V and 3 bases at J, with 13 bases in the middle. This CDR3 is CASSPTGLDYGYTF. For the CDR3, the DNA is TGTGCCAGCAGTCCGACGGGGCTCGACTATGGCTACACCTTC.

The rearrangement links TRBV9 to TRBJ2-7; D may match TRBD1 or TRBD2 (5 bases each). This CDR3 region has 14 residues. Per the germline V gene, CDR1 is SGDLS and CDR2 is YYNGEE. V lost 3 bases, J lost 2 bases, and 12 bases lay in between. The CDR3 spells CASSGRDGTYEQYF. CDR3 in DNA: TGTGCCAGCAGCGGCCGGGACGGCACCTACGAGCAGTACTTC.

This clonotype was recorded many times. The chain uses TRBV28 and TRBJ1-1, with 7 nucleotides matching TRBD1. The ends lost 5 bases at V and 10 bases at J; junction bases unmatched: 10. This CDR3 has 13 residues. Germline CDR1 is MDHEN and CDR2 is SYDVKM. The CDR3 DNA reads TGTGCCAGCAGTCTGACAGGGCCCGCCGGAGCTTTCTTT. Encoded protein: CASSLTGPAGAFF.

This clonotype was seen only a few times. V usage is TRBV7-6 and J usage is TRBJ2-7; 8 nucleotides match TRBD2. In germline, CDR1 is SGHVS, CDR2 FNYEAQ. V was pared by 5 bases and J by 4 bases, with 10 bases of the junction left unmatched. CDR3 size: 15 residues. CDR3 bases: TGTGCCAGCAGCCAGATTAGCGGGACACCTTACGAGCAGTACTTC. This encodes CASSQISGTPYEQYF.

This clonotype was found many times. The V call is TRBV9, the J call TRBJ1-1, with D maybe TRBD1 (5 bases). Germline assignment: CDR1 SGDLS and CDR2 YYNGEE. This CDR3 contains 13 residues. The V end lost 4 bases, the J end lost 5 bases, and 12 bases lay between the germline ends. The CDR3: CASSWNQGTEAFF. CDR3 in DNA: TGTGCCAGCAGCTGGAATCAGGGTACTGAAGCTTTCTTT. Filled out from reference TRBV9 and TRBJ1-1, the complete variable domain reads DSGVTQTPKHLITATGQRVTLRCSPRSGDLSVYWYQQSLDQGLQFLIQYYNGEERAKGNILERFSAQQFPDLHSELNLSSLELGDSALYFCASSWNQGTEAFFGQGTRLTVV.

This clonotype was detected ten times or more. The V and J genes are TRBV5-6 and TRBJ1-1; perhaps TRBD1 as D (6 bases). This CDR3 region has 12 residues. Trimming took 4 bases from V and 9 from J, leaving 13 bases between them. In germline, CDR1 is SGHDT, CDR2 YYEEEE. The CDR3 DNA follows: TGTGCCAGCAGCCCGCCCGGACAGAAAGCTTTCTTT. It codes for CASSPPGQKAFF.

This clonotype was observed at least ten times. The chain is built from TRBV4-3 and TRBJ1-1, with D maybe TRBD1 (6 bases). CDR1 and CDR2 (germline): LGHNA, YSLEER. The CDR3 runs to 15 residues. V gave up 1 base and J gave up 5 bases, with 14 bases separating them. CDR3 amino acids: CASSQGGGLETEAFF. In DNA, the CDR3 is TGCGCCAGCAGCCAAGGTGGGGGGCTGGAGACTGAAGCTTTCTTT.

By share, this clonotype counts as medium-sized. The rearrangement joins TRBV7-8 to TRBJ2-7; D assignment may be TRBD1 or TRBD2 (5 bases each). The V end lost 0 bases, the J end lost 6 bases, and 9 bases lay between the germline ends. Germline CDR1 SGHVS, CDR2 FQNEAQ. The CDR3 extends over 13 amino acids. The CDR3 coding sequence is TGTGCCAGCAGCTTAGCGGATGGGGGCGAGCAGTACTTC. This gives the protein CASSLADGGEQYF.